The 21 T cell receptor beta chains below come from one sample, sequenced in a study of OX40 agonist ivuxolimab in advanced cancers. TCRdb's table, derived via immunoSEQ multiplex PCR, lists solely in-frame clones and lacks some. The sample lists around 140,000 clones, 90% seen once, with 0.85% to 1.4% in the top ten. The sequences come from CD4+ or CD8+ T cells sorted from blood, collected in a trial of the OX40 agonist ivuxolimab. Source of these receptors: an adult with an advanced solid tumor such as melanoma, head and neck, liver or kidney cancer.

The chain is built from TRBV2 and TRBJ1-5; D unclear. Germline V CDR1 and CDR2: SNHLY, FYNNEI. The CDR3 covers 13 residues. Trimming took 10 bases from V and 7 from J, leaving 17 bases between them. The CDR3 DNA sequence: TGTGCCAACCCCCGAGGGATCATGCAGCCCCAGCATTTT. It yields the protein CANPRGIMQPQHF.

This rearrangement joins TRBV19 to TRBJ1-5; 8 bases are a match to TRBD1. CDR1 is LNHDA, CDR2 SQIVND, per germline (reference sequence). CDR3 length: 18 residues. Germline trimming cut 1 base from V and 2 bases from J; bases unmatched to any gene: 10. This chain's CDR3 is CASSIAGRQGHGNQPQHF. The CDR3 DNA follows: TGTGCCAGTAGTATAGCCGGTAGACAGGGGCACGGCAATCAGCCCCAGCATTTT.

The chain links TRBV28 to TRBJ1-3, with D possibly matching TRBD1 (6 bases). V was cut by 4 bases and J by 0 bases, with 13 bases left in between. The germline gives CDR1 MDHEN, CDR2 SYDVKM. The CDR3 is 16 amino acids. CDR3 in DNA: TGTGCCAGCAGTTCTAATCCAGGGGTCTCTGGAAACACCATATATTTT. It is translated as CASSSNPGVSGNTIYF.

The rearrangement uses TRBV19 and TRBJ1-2; 9 bases are shared with TRBD1. Germline V CDR1 and CDR2: LNHDA, SQIVND (reference sequence). The CDR3 sequence is 15 residues long. J was trimmed by 2 bases and V by 4 bases; bases with no gene match: 5. The CDR3 bases are TGTGCCAGTAGTACCCGGGGACAGGGAAACTATGGCTACACCTTC. Residues: CASSTRGQGNYGYTF.

This chain connects TRBV19 to TRBJ2-2, with unresolved D. Trimming cost V 6 bases and J 0 bases, with 8 bases left between them. CDR1 is LNHDA, CDR2 SQIVND, per germline (reference sequence). The CDR3 has 14 residues. CDR3 in DNA: TGTGCCAGTAGATGGGCAGCGAACACCGGGGAGCTGTTTTTT. Residues: CASRWAANTGELFF.

This chain uses TRBV10-1 with TRBJ2-7, with 7 bases matching TRBD2. J was trimmed by 2 bases and V by 3 bases; bases with no gene match: 7. Per germline, CDR1 WNHNN and CDR2 SYGVQD (reference sequence). This CDR3 region has 15 residues. CDR3 protein: CASSDGGSNPYEQYF. The CDR3 nucleotides read TGCGCCAGCAGTGATGGCGGGAGTAATCCCTACGAGCAGTACTTC.

The rearrangement links TRBV19 to TRBJ2-4; D assignment may be TRBD1 or TRBD2 (5 bases each). Trimming took 5 bases from V and 4 from J, leaving 15 bases between them. In germline, CDR1 is LNHDA, CDR2 SQIVND (reference sequence). The CDR3 runs to 15 residues. Here the CDR3 DNA reads TGTGCCAGTAGTCCCTGGGACGGTAAAAAAAACATTCAGTACTTC. As protein: CASSPWDGKKNIQYF.

The V call is TRBV27, the J call TRBJ2-3; 11 nucleotides match TRBD2. This CDR3 spans 16 amino acids. The ends lost 6 bases at V and 6 bases at J; junction bases unmatched: 11. In germline, CDR1 is MNHEY, CDR2 SMNVEV (reference sequence). The CDR3 loop is CASRTRLAGGGDTQYF. CDR3 nucleotides: TGTGCCAGCAGAACACGATTAGCGGGAGGGGGGGATACGCAGTATTTT.

Concerning this clone: Its ends do not fully match the called genes, so a read error is possible. The genes are TRBV6-5 and TRBJ1-1, with 7 positions matching TRBD1. Germline CDR1 is MNHEY and CDR2 is SVGAGI. The CDR3 is made up of 15 amino acids. The CDR3 loop is CANSYGTAWDTEAFF. The CDR3 coding sequence is TGTGCCAACAGTTACGGGACAGCTTGGGACACTGAAGCTTTCTTT.

The rearrangement joins TRBV2 to TRBJ1-2; D is unresolved. This CDR3 has 13 residues. Germline assignment: CDR1 SNHLY and CDR2 FYNNEI. Deletions cut 4 bases from V and 5 bases from J, with 11 bases between. This CDR3 is CASSAAGKYGYTF. In DNA form, the CDR3 reads TGTGCCAGCAGTGCGGCAGGAAAATATGGCTACACCTTC.

V gene TRBV5-4 combines with J gene TRBJ2-5, with no clear D. Between the trimmed V and J ends, which lost 2 bases and 5 bases, there was a span of 13 bases. The CDR3 is 14 amino acids. Germline V gene data show CDR1 as SGHNT and CDR2 as YYREEE (reference sequence). The CDR3 loop is CASSFRAGSETQYF. CDR3 bases: TGTGCCAGCAGCTTTAGGGCCGGGTCGGAGACCCAGTACTTC.

This sequence joins TRBV19 and TRBJ1-2, with 8 bases identical to TRBD1. V lost 5 bases to trimming and J lost 3 bases; unmatched junction nucleotides: 8. The germline V gene has CDR1 LNHDA and CDR2 SQIVND (reference sequence). The CDR3 has 15 amino acids. CDR3 DNA sequence: TGTGCCAGTAGTCCGGCGGACAGGGTCGACTATGGCTACACCTTC. Its protein is CASSPADRVDYGYTF.

V and J are TRBV6-5 and TRBJ1-1, with unresolved D. The CDR3 is 14 residues long. The ends were cut back, 4 bases at V and 3 bases at J, with 12 bases in the middle. Germline values: CDR1 MNHEY, CDR2 SVGAGI. This CDR3 reads CASSLYRSDTEAFF. The CDR3 nucleotides read TGTGCCAGCAGTTTATACCGTTCGGACACTGAAGCTTTCTTT.

This chain uses TRBV21-1 with TRBJ2-1; the table calls TRBD1, which could not be checked here. TRBV21-1 is a pseudogene locus. This CDR3 spans 14 amino acids. The CDR3, as DNA: TGTGCCAGCAGATACTGGACAGGGGACAATGAGCAGTTCTTC. Its protein is CASRYWTGDNEQFF.

V and J are TRBV9 and TRBJ1-2; 7 positions match TRBD1. Germline CDR1 and CDR2: SGDLS and YYNGEE. The CDR3 loop spans 14 amino acids. V was pared by 5 bases and J by 3 bases, with 7 bases of the junction left unmatched. The CDR3 here is CASSPGQAYYGYTF. In nucleotides, the CDR3 is TGTGCCAGCAGTCCAGGACAGGCTTACTATGGCTACACCTTC.

This chain links TRBV5-6 with TRBJ1-5; tentatively, D is TRBD1 (5 bases). Between the trimmed V and J ends, which lost 0 bases and 7 bases, there was a span of 17 bases. The CDR3 consists of 16 residues. Germline V gene data show CDR1 as SGHDT and CDR2 as YYEEEE. CDR3 region: CASSLGGWGAGQPQHF. CDR3 nucleotides: TGTGCCAGCAGCTTGGGGGGCTGGGGCGCCGGGCAGCCCCAGCATTTT.

This chain joins TRBV5-4 and TRBJ2-7; D gene uncertain. The germline CDR1 and CDR2 sequences are SGHNT and YYREEE (reference sequence). The length of the CDR3 is 14 residues. Trimming pared 0 bases from V and 0 bases from J, leaving 7 bases between. Written as DNA, the CDR3 is TGTGCCAGCAGCTTGGAAGACAACTCCTACGAGCAGTACTTC. Translated, it gives CASSLEDNSYEQYF.

This clone was observed once. This chain uses TRBV19 with TRBJ1-1; the D is unclear. The germline V and J ends were trimmed by 1 base and 7 bases, with 10 bases remaining between them. Germline values: CDR1 LNHDA, CDR2 SQIVND (reference sequence). This CDR3 region has 13 residues. CDR3 coding DNA: TGTGCCAGTAGTATAGTTTCCGAGAGTGAAGCTTTCTTT. Translation gives CASSIVSESEAFF. The complete variable domain, with remaining parts taken from reference TRBV19 and TRBJ1-1, reads DGGITQSPKYLFRKEGQNVTLSCEQNLNHDAMYWYRQDPGQGLRLIYYSQIVNDFQKGDIAEGYSVSREKKESFPLTVTSAQKNPTAFYLCASSIVSESEAFFGQGTRLTVV.

This rearrangement joins TRBV5-1 to TRBJ2-1; 11 positions match TRBD2. Looked up from germline, CDR1 is SGHRS and CDR2 is YFSETQ. V dropped 5 bases and J dropped 9; count of bases not matched to a gene: 13. CDR3 size: 16 residues. This chain's CDR3 is CASRSSLAGGPTEQFF. CDR3 nucleotide sequence: TGCGCCAGCAGATCGTCATTAGCGGGAGGGCCCACTGAGCAGTTCTTC.

The chain carries TRBV29-1 and TRBJ2-3; no clear D. CDR3 size: 12 residues. CDR1 SQVTM and CDR2 ANQGSEA come from the germline V gene. Trimming took off 4 bases at V and 6 bases at J, with 11 bases between the two ends. CDR3 amino acids: CSVGVTADTQYF. For the CDR3, the DNA is TGCAGCGTTGGGGTCACAGCGGATACGCAGTATTTT.

This clone was seen a single time. The rearrangement links TRBV19 to TRBJ2-1; D remains ambiguous. The CDR3 sequence is 12 residues long. V shed 1 base and J shed 9 bases, with 7 bases lying between them. Germline CDR1 reads LNHDA; CDR2 reads SQIVND (reference sequence). This CDR3 reads CASSIVFGEQFF. CDR3 bases: TGTGCCAGTAGTATAGTCTTCGGTGAGCAGTTCTTC.